These 25 T cell receptor beta chains originate from one sample sequenced in a study of CD8+ T cells in alopecia areata. After isolation, RNA underwent reverse transcription to generate cDNA as the sequencing template. Repertoires were generated with immunoSEQ multiplex PCR, while TCRdb's copy carries only in-frame clones and drops some. The table records 130,000 to 150,000 clones, 87% of them present only once. The starting material was CD8+ T cells sorted from blood, obtained at week 0. These receptors were taken from a human donor with alopecia areata.

The V and J genes are TRBV2 and TRBJ2-5; D remains ambiguous. The CDR3 is 12 residues long. The germline gives CDR1 SNHLY, CDR2 FYNNEI. The V end was cut by 2 bases, the J end by 5 bases, with 6 bases between. The DNA of the CDR3 is TGTGCCAGCAGTGAATTCGAGGAGACCCAGTACTTC. This translates into CASSEFEETQYF.

The chain combines TRBV7-2 with TRBJ2-1; 10 bases match TRBD1. The V and J ends lost 6 bases and 8 bases, in that order; junction bases with no gene match: 13. CDR3 length equals 16 residues. Germline assignment: CDR1 SGHTA and CDR2 FQGNSA. In DNA form, the CDR3 reads TGTGCCAGCAGGTCGGTGGGGACAGGGGCATTCGATGAGCAGTTCTTC. Translation: CASRSVGTGAFDEQFF.

The chain has TRBV7-9 and TRBJ2-7, with 9 nucleotides matching TRBD2. J lost 3 bases, V lost 5 bases, and 8 bases had no gene match. Germline V gene lookup returns CDR1 SEHNR and CDR2 FQNEAQ (reference sequence). The CDR3 totals 15 residues. As DNA, the CDR3 is TGTGCCAGCAGCCTCGAGGGCGGGAGGGGCTACGAGCAGTACTTC. It translates to CASSLEGGRGYEQYF.

The chain links TRBV29-1 to TRBJ2-2; D is ambiguous. Germline CDR1 reads SQVTM; CDR2 reads ANQGSEA. The CDR3 contains 13 residues. Trimming left V 6 bases short and J 1 base short, with 9 bases between. The CDR3 DNA reads as TGCAGCGTCTTACCGGAGAACACCGGGGAGCTGTTTTTT. Translating gives CSVLPENTGELFF.

This chain joins TRBV2 and TRBJ2-1, with a weak D call TRBD1 (5 bases). V lost 2 bases and J lost 13, with 18 bases in between. This CDR3 has 14 residues. Germline CDR1 reads SNHLY; CDR2 reads FYNNEI. CDR3 sequence: CASSESDGGRAQFF. As DNA, the CDR3 is TGTGCCAGCAGTGAATCGGATGGTGGCAGGGCCCAGTTCTTC.

The chain recombines TRBV5-1 with TRBJ2-6; 8 nucleotides align to TRBD1. The length of the CDR3 is 16 residues. Trimming cost V 4 bases and J 4 bases; bases outside gene matches: 7. The germline V gene has CDR1 SGHRS and CDR2 YFSETQ. CDR3 sequence: CASSAARGLGANVLTF. The CDR3 DNA is TGCGCCAGCAGCGCGGCCAGGGGGCTCGGGGCCAACGTCCTGACTTTC.

A word on this clone: A single base separates this from a much larger clone, so it may be a read error. This sample includes further DNA sequences coding for the same CDR3. The chain joins TRBV6-5 to TRBJ2-3; no definite D call. The CDR3 spans 11 residues. Trimming removed 4 bases from V and 5 bases from J, with 4 bases in between. From germline, CDR1 is MNHEY and CDR2 SVGAGI. For the CDR3, the DNA is TGTGCCAGCAGTTCGGGAGATACGCAGTATTTT. It specifies CASSSGDTQYF.

The chain carries TRBV6-5 and TRBJ2-3, with 12 bases fitting TRBD2. There are 14 residues in the CDR3. Germline values: CDR1 MNHEY, CDR2 SVGAGI. The V gene end was trimmed by 8 bases and the J gene end by 4 bases; junction bases not matched to a gene: 4. The CDR3 spells CASAGLAGSDTQYF. The CDR3 nucleotides read TGTGCCAGCGCGGGACTAGCGGGTTCAGATACGCAGTATTTT.

The rearrangement joins TRBV7-9 to TRBJ2-7; TRBD1 matches 8 bases. Germline V gives CDR1 SEHNR, CDR2 FQNEAQ (reference sequence). V lost 5 bases to trimming and J lost 2 bases; unmatched junction nucleotides: 5. There are 14 residues in the CDR3. CDR3 nucleotide sequence: TGTGCCAGCAGCCAGACAGGGGCTCCCTACGAGCAGTACTTC. Protein sequence: CASSQTGAPYEQYF.

The chain recombines TRBV6-5 with TRBJ2-7, with D unclear. The CDR3 is 14 residues long. The germline gives CDR1 MNHEY, CDR2 SVGAGI. V was cut by 2 bases and J by 1 base, with 9 bases left in between. The CDR3 DNA reads TGTGCCAGCAGTTACAAGGACGGATCCTACGAGCAGTACTTC. It specifies CASSYKDGSYEQYF.

The chain recombines TRBV13 with TRBJ2-7; no reliable D call. The CDR3 loop spans 13 amino acids. Trimming took off 0 bases at V and 8 bases at J, with 11 bases between the two ends. Germline lookup yields CDR1 PRHDT and CDR2 FYEKMQ (reference sequence). The CDR3 region has the DNA TGTGCCAGCAGCTTAGGGGCAGGAACGCAGCAGTACTTC. Its protein is CASSLGAGTQQYF.

The chain combines TRBV7-9 with TRBJ2-1; D gene uncertain. The germline V and J ends were trimmed by 6 bases and 0 bases, with 9 bases remaining between them. This CDR3 contains 14 residues. Germline lookup yields CDR1 SEHNR and CDR2 FQNEAQ (reference sequence). The CDR3 here is CASSSWSSYNEQFF. For the CDR3, the DNA is TGTGCCAGCAGTTCGTGGAGCTCCTACAATGAGCAGTTCTTC.

CDR3 sequence: CAWSVEGQFF. Here the CDR3 DNA reads TGTGCCTGGAGTGTAGAGGGGCAGTTCTTC. The rearrangement links TRBV30 to TRBJ2-1; D may be TRBD2 (5 bases). CDR1 is GTSNPN and CDR2 is SVGIG in the germline V gene (reference sequence). The CDR3 is 10 residues long. The V and J ends lost 0 bases and 12 bases respectively, with 6 bases between them.

The V gene is TRBV11-2, the J gene TRBJ2-1; 7 bases map to TRBD2. Germline V gene data show CDR1 as SGHAT and CDR2 as FQNNGV. V trimming: 0 bases; J trimming: 3 bases; junction bases outside the gene matches: 8. The CDR3 spans 17 residues. The CDR3 region is CASSLDRSGALYNEQFF. CDR3 coding DNA: TGTGCCAGCAGCTTAGATCGGAGCGGGGCCCTCTACAATGAGCAGTTCTTC.

This clone was recorded once. This CDR3 is also generated by other DNA sequences in the sample. This chain links TRBV7-9 with TRBJ2-2; D is possibly TRBD2 (5 bases). The V gene lost 1 base and the J gene lost 4 bases, with 7 bases spanning the gap. The CDR3 spans 14 residues. Germline-derived CDR1 and CDR2 are SEHNR and FQNEAQ (reference sequence). CDR3 coding DNA: TGTGCCAGCAGCTTAGACCGGGGCACCGGGGAGCTGTTTTTT. Translation: CASSLDRGTGELFF.

This clone appeared once. This chain joins TRBV12-5 and TRBJ2-7; D gene ambiguous. V was trimmed by 4 bases and J by 2 bases, leaving 9 bases between them. From germline, CDR1 is LGHNT and CDR2 FRNRAP. This CDR3 has 13 amino acids. This CDR3 reads CASGSSDAYEQYF. The CDR3 bases are TGTGCTAGTGGTTCCTCGGACGCCTACGAGCAGTACTTC.

This clone was seen only a few times. The J gene is TRBJ2-7, the V gene TRBV30; TRBD1 matches 8 bases. V trimming: 3 bases; J trimming: 0 bases; junction bases outside the gene matches: 4. Per germline, CDR1 GTSNPN and CDR2 SVGIG (reference sequence). The CDR3 sequence is 14 residues long. The CDR3 nucleotides are TGTGCCTGGAGGGGGGACAGGAGCTCCTACGAGCAGTACTTC. This gives the protein CAWRGDRSSYEQYF.

The chain carries TRBV7-9 and TRBJ2-3, with TRBD1 matching over 10 bases. The V segment lost 6 bases and the J segment 1 base; nucleotides outside the gene matches: 13. Germline V gene lookup returns CDR1 SEHNR and CDR2 FQNEAQ (reference sequence). CDR3 size: 18 residues. For the CDR3, the DNA is TGTGCCAGCAGTTCGTCCGAACCGGGACAGGGGCGCACAGATACGCAGTATTTT. This sequence encodes CASSSSEPGQGRTDTQYF.

The chain joins TRBV6-5 to TRBJ2-1; 7 bases fit TRBD2. With 0 bases clipped from V and 4 bases from J, the junction kept 3 bases outside the gene matches. The V gene's germline CDR1 is MNHEY and CDR2 SVGAGI. The CDR3 consists of 15 residues. CDR3 DNA: TGTGCCAGCAGTTACTCGGCGGGAGAATACAATGAGCAGTTCTTC. Its translation is CASSYSAGEYNEQFF.

This clone has just one count. The V call is TRBV7-9, the J call TRBJ2-2, with 10 nucleotides matching TRBD1. Germline V CDR1 and CDR2: SEHNR, FQNEAQ (reference sequence). With 4 bases clipped from V and 9 bases from J, the junction kept 8 bases outside the gene matches. The CDR3 is 15 amino acids. The CDR3: CASSYRDRGSWELFF. The CDR3 DNA reads TGTGCCAGCAGCTACCGGGACAGGGGAAGTTGGGAGCTGTTTTTT. The whole variable domain, filled in from reference TRBV7-9 and TRBJ2-2, reads DTGVSQNPRHKITKRGQNVTFRCDPISEHNRLYWYRQTLGQGPEFLTYFQNEAQLEKSRLLSDRFSAERPKGSFSTLEIQRTEQGDSAMYLCASSYRDRGSWELFFGEGSRLTVL.

CDR3 bases: TGTGCCAGCAGCTTAGTTACTCCATCGGGGAGGAACTCCTACAATGAGCAGTTCTTC. The encoded protein is CASSLVTPSGRNSYNEQFF. The chain recombines TRBV11-2 with TRBJ2-1; perhaps TRBD2 as D (6 bases). CDR1 and CDR2 (germline): SGHAT, FQNNGV. V was shortened by 1 base and J by 0 bases, with 19 bases between the two germline ends. CDR3 length: 19 amino acids. Full variable domain (remainder filled in from reference TRBV11-2 and TRBJ2-1): EAGVAQSPRYKIIEKRQSVAFWCNPISGHATLYWYQQILGQGPKLLIQFQNNGVVDDSQLPKDRFSAERLKGVDSTLKIQPAKLEDSAVYLCASSLVTPSGRNSYNEQFFGPGTRLTVL.

As to this clone: The sample carries other DNA sequences with the same CDR3. J is TRBJ2-7 and V is TRBV9; 9 bases are shared with TRBD2. This CDR3 has 15 residues. The ends lost 0 bases at V and 1 base at J; junction bases unmatched: 2. CDR1 and CDR2 from the germline V gene are SGDLS and YYNGEE. CDR3 bases: TGTGCCAGCAGCGTAGAAACTAGCGGGTCCTACGAGCAGTACTTC. Translated: CASSVETSGSYEQYF.

The chain joins TRBV4-1 to TRBJ2-2, with D unresolved. This CDR3 comprises 15 residues. CDR1 is MGHRA and CDR2 is YSYEKL in the germline V gene. V was trimmed by 2 bases and J by 2 bases, leaving 9 bases between them. The DNA for the CDR3 is TGCGCCAGCAGCCAACTCACGGAAAACACCGGGGAGCTGTTTTTT. Amino acid sequence: CASSQLTENTGELFF.

The chain recombines TRBV5-4 with TRBJ2-3, with TRBD2 matching over 14 bases. CDR3 length: 16 residues. V gave up 4 bases and J gave up 6 bases; unmatched junction bases: 7. Germline assignment: CDR1 SGHNT and CDR2 YYREEE (reference sequence). CDR3 amino acids: CASSDRLAGGPDTQYF. In nucleotides, the CDR3 is TGTGCCAGCAGCGACAGACTAGCGGGGGGGCCGGATACGCAGTATTTT.

The rearrangement uses TRBV4-1 and TRBJ2-3, with 11 bases that match TRBD2. The CDR3 is made up of 14 amino acids. After removal of 4 bases from V and 6 bases from J, the junction contained 3 bases not matched to a gene. Germline V gives CDR1 MGHRA, CDR2 YSYEKL. CDR3 DNA sequence: TGCGCCAGCAGCCCTAGCGGGAGGCCCGATACGCAGTATTTT. As protein: CASSPSGRPDTQYF.